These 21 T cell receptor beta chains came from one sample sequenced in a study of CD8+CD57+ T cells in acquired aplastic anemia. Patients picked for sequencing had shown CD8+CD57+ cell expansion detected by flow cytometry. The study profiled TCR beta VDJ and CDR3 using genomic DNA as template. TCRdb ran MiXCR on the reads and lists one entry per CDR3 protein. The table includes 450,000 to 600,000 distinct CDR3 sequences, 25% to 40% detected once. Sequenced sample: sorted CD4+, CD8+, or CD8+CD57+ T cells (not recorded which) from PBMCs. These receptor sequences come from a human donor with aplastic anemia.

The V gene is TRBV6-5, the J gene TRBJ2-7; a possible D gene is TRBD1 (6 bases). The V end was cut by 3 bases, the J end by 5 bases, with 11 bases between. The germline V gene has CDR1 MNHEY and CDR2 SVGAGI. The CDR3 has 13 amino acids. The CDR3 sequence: CASSYLQGNEQYF. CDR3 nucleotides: TGTGCCAGCAGTTATTTACAGGGAAACGAGCAGTACTTC.

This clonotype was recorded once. CDR3 nucleotide sequence: TGTGCCAGCAGTTGTGAAGGGTGGGAGGGTTTAGATACGCAGTATTTT. Amino acids: CASSCEGWEGLDTQYF. This chain joins TRBV27 and TRBJ2-3, with 7 positions matching TRBD2. The CDR3 has 16 residues. After removal of 4 bases from V and 5 bases from J, the junction contained 12 bases not matched to a gene. Germline lookup yields CDR1 MNHEY and CDR2 SMNVEV (reference sequence).

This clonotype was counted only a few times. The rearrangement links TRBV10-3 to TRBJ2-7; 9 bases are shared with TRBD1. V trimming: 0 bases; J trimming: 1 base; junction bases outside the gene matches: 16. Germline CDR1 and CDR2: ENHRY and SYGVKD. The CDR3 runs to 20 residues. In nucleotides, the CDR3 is TGTGCCATCAGTGAGTCGGGGGACCCAAATTCAGGACAGGGGTCCTACGAGCAGTACTTC. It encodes CAISESGDPNSGQGSYEQYF.

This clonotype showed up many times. CDR3 loop: CASGAGANYGYTF. CDR3 coding DNA: TGTGCCAGTGGCGCAGGGGCTAACTATGGCTACACCTTC. The rearrangement links TRBV19 to TRBJ1-2; perhaps TRBD1 as D (6 bases). Germline values: CDR1 LNHDA, CDR2 SQIVND (reference sequence). CDR3 length: 13 residues. Trimming took off 8 bases at V and 0 bases at J, with 10 bases between the two ends.

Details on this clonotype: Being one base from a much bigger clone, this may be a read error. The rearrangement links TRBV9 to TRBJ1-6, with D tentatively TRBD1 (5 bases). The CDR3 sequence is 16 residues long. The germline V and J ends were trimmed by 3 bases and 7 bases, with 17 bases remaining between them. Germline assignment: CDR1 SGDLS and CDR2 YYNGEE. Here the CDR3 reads CASSAGMTAKNSPLHF. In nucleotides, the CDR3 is TGTGCCAGCAGCGCAGGAATGACAGCGAAAAATTCACCCCTCCACTTT.

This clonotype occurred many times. This chain's CDR3 is CASRTGALPQGYTF. The CDR3 DNA is TGTGCCAGCAGAACCGGGGCCCTACCTCAGGGCTACACCTTC. The V call is TRBV2, the J call TRBJ1-2, with a tentative D call TRBD1 (5 bases). CDR1 and CDR2 (germline): SNHLY, FYNNEI. This CDR3 has 14 residues. Trimming cost V 6 bases and J 8 bases, with 19 bases left between them.

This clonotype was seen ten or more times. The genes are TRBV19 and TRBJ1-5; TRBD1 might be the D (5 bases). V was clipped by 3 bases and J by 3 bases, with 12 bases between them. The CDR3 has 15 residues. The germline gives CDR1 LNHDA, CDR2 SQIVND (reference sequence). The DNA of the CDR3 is TGTGCCAGTAGTATTTGGGGACGGAACAATCAGCCCCAGCATTTT. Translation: CASSIWGRNNQPQHF.

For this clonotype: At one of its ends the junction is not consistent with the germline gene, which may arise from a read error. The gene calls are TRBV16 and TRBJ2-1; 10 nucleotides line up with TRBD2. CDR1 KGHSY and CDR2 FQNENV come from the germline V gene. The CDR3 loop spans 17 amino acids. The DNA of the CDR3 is TGCGCCAGCAGCCAACCCCTAGCGGGAGTACCGTACAATGAGCAGTTCTTC. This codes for CASSQPLAGVPYNEQFF.

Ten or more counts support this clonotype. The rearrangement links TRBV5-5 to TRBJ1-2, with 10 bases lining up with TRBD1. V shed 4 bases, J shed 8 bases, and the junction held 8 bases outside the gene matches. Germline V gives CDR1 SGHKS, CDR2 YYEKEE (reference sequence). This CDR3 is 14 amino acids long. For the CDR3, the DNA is TGTGCCAGCAGCCCTATGAGACAGGGGGCCGGCTACACCTTC. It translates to CASSPMRQGAGYTF.

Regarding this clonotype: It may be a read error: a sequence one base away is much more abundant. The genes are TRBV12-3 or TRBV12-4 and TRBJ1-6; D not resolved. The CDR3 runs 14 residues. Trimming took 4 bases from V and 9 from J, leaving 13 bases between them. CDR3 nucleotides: TGTGCCAGCAGTTCTTACGGCCCTAGTTCACCCCTCCACTTT. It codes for CASSSYGPSSPLHF.

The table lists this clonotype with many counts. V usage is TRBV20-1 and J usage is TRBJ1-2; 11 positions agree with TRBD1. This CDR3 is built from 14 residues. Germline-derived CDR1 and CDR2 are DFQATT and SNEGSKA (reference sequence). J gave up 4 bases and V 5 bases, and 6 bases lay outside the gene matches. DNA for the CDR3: TGCAGTGCTGAAGGACAGGGGGCGGTCTATGGCTACACCTTC. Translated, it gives CSAEGQGAVYGYTF.

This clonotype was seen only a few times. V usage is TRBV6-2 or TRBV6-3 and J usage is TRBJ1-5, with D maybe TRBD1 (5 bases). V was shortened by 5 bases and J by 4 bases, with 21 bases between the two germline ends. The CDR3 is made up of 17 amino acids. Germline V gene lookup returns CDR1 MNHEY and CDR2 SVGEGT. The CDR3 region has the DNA TGTGCCAGCAGTCGACCCGGGGCGGCCGCTCTAAATCAGCCCCAGCATTTT. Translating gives CASSRPGAAALNQPQHF.

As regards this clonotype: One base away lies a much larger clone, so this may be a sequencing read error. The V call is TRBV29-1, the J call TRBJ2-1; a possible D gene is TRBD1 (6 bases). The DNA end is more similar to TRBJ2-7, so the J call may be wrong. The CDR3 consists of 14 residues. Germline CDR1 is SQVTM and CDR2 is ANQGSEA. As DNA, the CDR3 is TGCAGCGCGAATGGACAGCGCTCCTACAATGAGCAGTACTTC. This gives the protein CSANGQRSYNEQYF.

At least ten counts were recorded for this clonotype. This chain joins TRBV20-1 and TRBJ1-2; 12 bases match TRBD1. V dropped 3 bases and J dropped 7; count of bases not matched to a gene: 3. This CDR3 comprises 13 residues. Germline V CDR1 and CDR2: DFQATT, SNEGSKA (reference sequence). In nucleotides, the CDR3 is TGCAGTGCTAGGTGGGACAGGGGGCCTGGCTACACCTTC. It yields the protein CSARWDRGPGYTF.

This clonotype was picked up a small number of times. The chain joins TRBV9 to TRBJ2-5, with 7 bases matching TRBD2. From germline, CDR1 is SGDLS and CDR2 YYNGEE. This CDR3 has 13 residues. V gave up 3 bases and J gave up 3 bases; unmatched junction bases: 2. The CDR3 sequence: CASSEGTKETQYF. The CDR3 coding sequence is TGTGCCAGCAGCGAGGGGACTAAAGAGACCCAGTACTTC.

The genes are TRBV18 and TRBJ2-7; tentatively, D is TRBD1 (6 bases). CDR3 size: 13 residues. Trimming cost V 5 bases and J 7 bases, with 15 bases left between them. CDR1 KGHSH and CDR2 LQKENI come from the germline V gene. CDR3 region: CASSGDTLGEQYF. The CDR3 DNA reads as TGTGCCAGCTCAGGGGACACCCTAGGGGAGCAGTACTTC.

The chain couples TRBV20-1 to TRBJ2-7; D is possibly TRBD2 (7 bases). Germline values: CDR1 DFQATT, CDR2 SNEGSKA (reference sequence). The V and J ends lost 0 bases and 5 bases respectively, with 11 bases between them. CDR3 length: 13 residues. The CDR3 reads CSARDGGLDEQYF. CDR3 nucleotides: TGCAGTGCTAGAGACGGGGGGCTGGACGAGCAGTACTTC.

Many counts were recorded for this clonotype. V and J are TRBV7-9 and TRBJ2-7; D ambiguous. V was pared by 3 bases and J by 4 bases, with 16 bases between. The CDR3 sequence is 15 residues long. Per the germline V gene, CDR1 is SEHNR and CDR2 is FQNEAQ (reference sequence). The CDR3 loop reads CASSFDQHSRYEQYF. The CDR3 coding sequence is TGTGCCAGCAGCTTTGATCAACACAGCCGTTACGAGCAGTACTTC.

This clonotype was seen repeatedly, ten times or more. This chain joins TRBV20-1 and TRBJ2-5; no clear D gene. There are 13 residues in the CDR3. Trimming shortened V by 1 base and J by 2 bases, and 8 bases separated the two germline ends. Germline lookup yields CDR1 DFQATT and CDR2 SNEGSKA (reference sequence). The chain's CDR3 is CSARVPQQETQYF. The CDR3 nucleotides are TGCAGTGCTAGAGTGCCACAACAAGAGACCCAGTACTTC.

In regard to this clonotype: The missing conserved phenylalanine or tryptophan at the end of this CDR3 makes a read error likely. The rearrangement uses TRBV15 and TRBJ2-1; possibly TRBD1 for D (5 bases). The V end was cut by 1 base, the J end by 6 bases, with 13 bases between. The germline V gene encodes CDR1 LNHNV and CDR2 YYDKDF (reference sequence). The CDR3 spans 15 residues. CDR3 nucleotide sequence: TGTGCCACCAGCAGAGGCAAACAGGATTCCAATGAGCAGTTCCTC. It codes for CATSRGKQDSNEQFL.

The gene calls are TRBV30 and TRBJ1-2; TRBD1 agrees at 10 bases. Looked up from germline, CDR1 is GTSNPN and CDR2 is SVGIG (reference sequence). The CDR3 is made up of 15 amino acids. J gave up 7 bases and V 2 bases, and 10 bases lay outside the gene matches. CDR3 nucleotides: TGTGCCTGGAGTAGGGAAGGGACAGGGGACTCTGGCTACACCTTC. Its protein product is CAWSREGTGDSGYTF.